The 26 T cell receptor beta chains presented below share a single source sample, sequenced in a study of control samples from healthy donors and cancer patients (dated by TCRdb to about 2020). Library preparation employed the immunoSEQ multiplex PCR assay. TCRdb carries this immuneACCESS record with in-frame sequences only. Its versions omit some clonotypes, under half of them owing to an unresolved V gene in the studies checked, with the rest unexplained. In all, the sample holds more than 100,000 clones, and approximately 90% of those were seen once. The ten biggest clones cover 2% to 2.5% of the sample. Material: blood. The receptors stem from a man aged 18 to 35 in good health.

The chain has TRBV19 and TRBJ1-6; D remains ambiguous. CDR1 is LNHDA and CDR2 is SQIVND in the germline V gene (reference sequence). With 2 bases removed from V and 9 bases from J, the gap between germline ends came to 8 bases. The CDR3 has 13 amino acids. CDR3: CASSISKGSPLHF. Written as DNA, the CDR3 is TGTGCCAGTAGTATATCGAAGGGTTCACCCCTCCACTTT.

The gene calls are TRBV4-1 and TRBJ2-3; D might be TRBD1 (5 bases). The CDR3 totals 16 residues. CDR1 is MGHRA, CDR2 YSYEKL, per germline. Trimming cost V 4 bases and J 1 base, with 15 bases left between them. CDR3 amino acids: CASSPLEDTGTDTQYF. In nucleotides, the CDR3 is TGCGCCAGCAGCCCCCTAGAGGACACCGGCACAGATACGCAGTATTTT.

The chain recombines TRBV29-1 with TRBJ1-1; D unresolved. The V gene's germline CDR1 is SQVTM and CDR2 ANQGSEA. The CDR3 runs 10 residues. V lost 4 bases to trimming and J lost 8 bases, with 8 bases between them. The CDR3 DNA reads TGCAGCGTTGTTAAGGCCGAAGCTTTCTTT. Translation gives CSVVKAEAFF.

This chain connects TRBV6-5 to TRBJ1-1; TRBD1 matches 8 bases. This CDR3 comprises 14 residues. V dropped 8 bases and J dropped 1; count of bases not matched to a gene: 6. CDR1 MNHEY and CDR2 SVGAGI come from the germline V gene. The CDR3: CASGQGLRNTEAFF. CDR3 nucleotide sequence: TGTGCCAGCGGACAGGGACTAAGGAACACTGAAGCTTTCTTT.

The rearrangement links TRBV5-1 to TRBJ1-2, with 8 nucleotides matching TRBD1. The CDR3 is made up of 12 amino acids. Per the germline V gene, CDR1 is SGHRS and CDR2 is YFSETQ. V was pared by 8 bases and J by 2 bases, with 2 bases of the junction left unmatched. The CDR3 DNA reads as TGCGCCAGTGGGACAGGAAACTATGGCTACACCTTC. This encodes CASGTGNYGYTF.

V and J are TRBV11-3 and TRBJ2-3, with D possibly being TRBD2 (5 bases). Trimming removed 1 base at V and 0 bases at J, with 11 bases between. Germline CDR1 SGHNT, CDR2 YENEEA. The CDR3 runs 16 residues. The CDR3 spells CASSLGGGPSTDTQYF. The DNA for the CDR3 is TGTGCCAGCAGCTTAGGTGGCGGGCCAAGCACAGATACGCAGTATTTT.

This chain connects TRBV11-3 to TRBJ2-1; TRBD2 matches at 13 bases. The trim removed 5 bases at V and 9 bases at J, leaving 7 bases unmatched. Germline CDR1 SGHNT, CDR2 YENEEA. The CDR3 length is 15 residues. This chain's CDR3 is CASSVGLAGNVEQFF. The CDR3 DNA sequence: TGTGCCAGCAGCGTGGGACTAGCGGGAAATGTTGAGCAGTTCTTC.

The chain is built from TRBV4-3 and TRBJ2-1; D is possibly TRBD1 or TRBD2 (6 bases each). In germline, CDR1 is LGHNA, CDR2 YSLEER. CDR3 length equals 15 residues. V was shortened by 4 bases and J by 4 bases, with 14 bases between the two germline ends. The DNA of the CDR3 is TGCGCCAGCAGCCGAGGGGGGAGTGGTTACAATGAGCAGTTCTTC. Its translation: CASSRGGSGYNEQFF.

This chain links TRBV11-2 with TRBJ2-1; D is undetermined. Per germline, CDR1 SGHAT and CDR2 FQNNGV. With 1 base removed from V and 6 bases from J, the gap between germline ends came to 7 bases. This CDR3 comprises 13 residues. In DNA, the CDR3 is TGTGCCAGCAGCTTAGTATCCGCCAATGAGCAGTTCTTC. Protein product: CASSLVSANEQFF.

The chain employs TRBV25-1 and TRBJ2-5; a possible D gene is TRBD2 (5 bases). Germline-derived CDR1 and CDR2 are MGHDK and SYGVNS. Trimming removed 3 bases from V and 5 bases from J, with 13 bases in between. This CDR3 has 14 residues. CDR3 residues: CASSDSSGGETQYF. CDR3 coding DNA: TGTGCCAGCAGTGACTCCAGCGGAGGCGAGACCCAGTACTTC.

The chain combines TRBV7-6 with TRBJ1-3; TRBD1 agrees at 10 bases. Germline loops: CDR1 SGHVS, CDR2 FNYEAQ. The CDR3 is 18 amino acids. Losses at the gene ends were 3 bases for V and 4 bases for J; bases not matched to a gene: 12. CDR3 sequence: CASSLTPGTGVGGNTIYF. Written as DNA, the CDR3 is TGTGCCAGCAGCTTGACCCCCGGGACAGGGGTGGGCGGAAACACCATATATTTT.

The chain's CDR3 is CASSADPTQQGRGEKLFF. The CDR3 nucleotides are TGTGCCAGCAGCGCCGACCCAACCCAACAGGGTCGGGGCGAAAAACTGTTTTTT. The V and J genes are TRBV9 and TRBJ1-4; D might be TRBD1 (6 bases). V lost 3 bases, J lost 8 bases, and 26 bases lay in between. This CDR3 has 18 amino acids. Looked up from germline, CDR1 is SGDLS and CDR2 is YYNGEE.

This sequence joins TRBV19 and TRBJ1-5, with TRBD1 matching 7 bases. This CDR3 has 15 amino acids. CDR1 is LNHDA and CDR2 is SQIVND in the germline V gene (reference sequence). The V segment lost 6 bases and the J segment 6 bases; nucleotides outside the gene matches: 11. In DNA, the CDR3 is TGTGCCAGTAGGACGACAGGGAGTAAGGGTCAGCCCCAGCATTTT. This translates into CASRTTGSKGQPQHF.

This chain uses TRBV7-2 with TRBJ1-2; TRBD1 might be the D (5 bases). There are 14 residues in the CDR3. Trimming removed 4 bases at V and 5 bases at J, with 14 bases between. Germline values: CDR1 SGHTA, CDR2 FQGNSA. CDR3 coding DNA: TGTGCCAGCAGCTCCTCTGGACAAGAGTATGGCTACACCTTC. It translates to CASSSSGQEYGYTF.

This sequence joins TRBV3-1 (or the pseudogene TRBV3-2) and TRBJ1-1; 7 positions match TRBD1. CDR1 LGHDT and CDR2 YNNKEL come from the germline V gene (reference sequence). This CDR3 is 16 amino acids long. Trimming removed 1 base from V and 4 bases from J; junction bases left unmatched: 9. The CDR3 DNA reads as TGTGCCAGCAGCCAAGGTGACAGGGTTAAGGTCACTGAAGCTTTCTTT. This translates into CASSQGDRVKVTEAFF.

Only one count was recorded for this clone. The gene calls are TRBV3-1 (or the pseudogene TRBV3-2) and TRBJ1-4; TRBD1 agrees at 7 bases. V trimming: 3 bases; J trimming: 0 bases; junction bases outside the gene matches: 4. The CDR3 is 16 amino acids. The germline CDR1 and CDR2 sequences are LGHDT and YNNKEL (reference sequence). The CDR3 nucleotides are TGTGCCAGCAGCCAGGGGGACAGTGCAACTAATGAAAAACTGTTTTTT. This codes for CASSQGDSATNEKLFF.

The gene calls are TRBV19 and TRBJ2-7, with 7 positions matching TRBD1. Losses at the gene ends were 5 bases for V and 7 bases for J; bases not matched to a gene: 8. CDR1 and CDR2 from the germline V gene are LNHDA and SQIVND (reference sequence). The CDR3 length is 13 residues. The CDR3 loop is CASSPRTGSEQYF. Written as DNA, the CDR3 is TGTGCCAGTAGTCCCCGGACAGGATCTGAGCAGTACTTC.

The chain links TRBV7-2 to TRBJ2-2; either TRBD1 or TRBD2 may supply D (6 bases each). V lost 2 bases, J lost 6 bases, and 10 bases lay in between. This CDR3 comprises 14 residues. CDR1 is SGHTA and CDR2 is FQGNSA in the germline V gene. The CDR3 loop reads CASSLLGGPGELFF. CDR3 coding DNA: TGTGCCAGCAGCTTACTGGGGGGCCCCGGGGAGCTGTTTTTT.

CDR3 region: CASSQAEAGGAEAFF. The CDR3 bases are TGCGCCAGCAGCCAAGCGGAAGCAGGGGGCGCGGAAGCTTTCTTT. The chain is built from TRBV4-1 and TRBJ1-1, with TRBD1 matching over 8 bases. CDR1 is MGHRA and CDR2 is YSYEKL in the germline V gene. J gave up 8 bases and V 1 base, and 9 bases lay outside the gene matches. The CDR3 is 15 amino acids.

The chain carries TRBV7-9 and TRBJ2-5, with a possible D match to TRBD2 (6 bases). Germline V gives CDR1 SEHNR, CDR2 FQNEAQ (reference sequence). Trimming took off 10 bases at V and 4 bases at J, with 19 bases between the two ends. This CDR3 is 14 amino acids long. The CDR3 DNA sequence: TGTGCCACCGCGGGATTCATGCCACGAGAGACCCAGTACTTC. This encodes CATAGFMPRETQYF.

CDR3 residues: CASSPVGGSGANVLTF. For the CDR3, the DNA is TGTGCCAGCAGCCCGGTGGGGGGCTCTGGGGCCAACGTCCTGACTTTC. This chain joins TRBV11-3 and TRBJ2-6; perhaps TRBD2 as D (6 bases). This CDR3 region has 16 residues. Germline-derived CDR1 and CDR2 are SGHNT and YENEEA. With 5 bases removed from V and 0 bases from J, the gap between germline ends came to 11 bases.

This clone was detected once. Other nucleotide sequences from this sample produce the same CDR3. V usage is TRBV9 and J usage is TRBJ2-6, with no clear D. This CDR3 spans 15 amino acids. The V end lost 0 bases, the J end lost 0 bases, and 4 bases lay between the germline ends. Germline lookup yields CDR1 SGDLS and CDR2 YYNGEE. This CDR3 is CASSVGSSGANVLTF. CDR3 nucleotide sequence: TGTGCCAGCAGCGTAGGTTCCTCTGGGGCCAACGTCCTGACTTTC.

The chain is built from TRBV11-2 and TRBJ2-1, with 8 bases matching TRBD2. The CDR3 is 16 amino acids. V dropped 1 base and J dropped 4; count of bases not matched to a gene: 6. Germline V gene data show CDR1 as SGHAT and CDR2 as FQNNGV. CDR3 in amino acids: CASSLALAGRYNEQFF. The CDR3 region has the DNA TGTGCCAGCAGCTTAGCGCTAGCGGGTCGTTACAATGAGCAGTTCTTC.

This chain joins TRBV5-1 and TRBJ2-2, with D unclear. The germline V gene encodes CDR1 SGHRS and CDR2 YFSETQ. This CDR3 region has 15 residues. Trimming shortened V by 1 base and J by 0 bases, and 7 bases separated the two germline ends. The CDR3 reads CASSLMPSNTGELFF. CDR3 nucleotide sequence: TGCGCCAGCAGCTTGATGCCCTCGAACACCGGGGAGCTGTTTTTT.

The chain has TRBV11-2 and TRBJ1-3; D may be TRBD1 (6 bases). The CDR3 contains 16 residues. CDR1 and CDR2 (germline): SGHAT, FQNNGV. V lost 3 bases, J lost 7 bases, and 19 bases lay in between. For the CDR3, the DNA is TGTGCCAGCAGCTTTTACCGGACCCAGGGGAGGAACACCATATATTTT. Its translation is CASSFYRTQGRNTIYF.

This chain's CDR3 is CAWGGQNYGYTF. The CDR3 nucleotides are TGTGCCTGGGGGGGACAGAACTATGGCTACACCTTC. The chain links TRBV30 to TRBJ1-2, with TRBD1 identical over 7 bases. The V segment lost 5 bases and the J segment 2 bases; nucleotides outside the gene matches: 2. Germline CDR1 GTSNPN, CDR2 SVGIG (reference sequence). The CDR3 runs to 12 residues.